These 9 T cell receptor beta chains were sequenced from one sample in a study of cytomegalovirus exposure and HLA in healthy donors. The PCR contained 60 Vbeta and 13 Jbeta primers. TCRdb keeps only in-frame clones here, not all; method: immunoSEQ multiplex PCR. The data hold about 140,000 clones, with 80% observed a single time. The sample taken for sequencing was PBMCs. These receptor sequences come from a woman in her thirties or forties in good health and CMV-seronegative.

The chain uses TRBV19 and TRBJ1-1; 7 nucleotides line up with TRBD1. CDR1 is LNHDA and CDR2 is SQIVND in the germline V gene (reference sequence). With 2 bases clipped from V and 4 bases from J, the junction kept 7 bases outside the gene matches. The CDR3 totals 15 residues. The CDR3 coding sequence is TGTGCCAGTAGTATACAGACAGGGAGTGGCACTGAAGCTTTCTTT. It encodes CASSIQTGSGTEAFF.

This clone was observed a single time. The CDR3 DNA is TGTGCCAGCAGTACGGCGTCACAGGGTCTCACTGAAGCTTTCTTT. Translation: CASSTASQGLTEAFF. The chain uses TRBV6-6 and TRBJ1-1; D is possibly TRBD1 (6 bases). Germline assignment: CDR1 MNHNY and CDR2 SVGAGI (reference sequence). The V end was cut by 5 bases, the J end by 4 bases, with 17 bases between. There are 15 residues in the CDR3.

The table lists this clone with a few counts. The chain carries TRBV11-2 and TRBJ2-5; 8 nucleotides line up with TRBD1. The length of the CDR3 is 16 residues. CDR1 and CDR2 (germline): SGHAT, FQNNGV. J gave up 5 bases and V 1 base, and 9 bases lay outside the gene matches. The CDR3 loop reads CASSLGPSGGAETQYF. The CDR3 coding sequence is TGTGCCAGCAGCTTAGGCCCCTCAGGGGGCGCCGAGACCCAGTACTTC. The variable domain in full, completed from reference TRBV11-2 and TRBJ2-5, reads EAGVAQSPRYKIIEKRQSVAFWCNPISGHATLYWYQQILGQGPKLLIQFQNNGVVDDSQLPKDRFSAERLKGVDSTLKIQPAKLEDSAVYLCASSLGPSGGAETQYFGPGTRLLVL.

The table lists this clone with a count of one. V usage is TRBV29-1 and J usage is TRBJ2-5, with 11 nucleotides matching TRBD2. The J segment lost 2 bases and the V segment lost 3 bases, leaving 5 bases of the junction unmatched. CDR1 and CDR2 from the germline V gene are SQVTM and ANQGSEA. The CDR3 extends over 15 amino acids. The CDR3 reads CSVETSGVPQETQYF. As DNA, the CDR3 is TGCAGCGTTGAGACTAGCGGGGTCCCTCAAGAGACCCAGTACTTC.

This chain links TRBV7-2 with TRBJ2-1; 7 bases align to TRBD1. This CDR3 has 12 amino acids. V lost 4 bases to trimming and J lost 15 bases; unmatched junction nucleotides: 9. Germline V gene data show CDR1 as SGHTA and CDR2 as FQGNSA. The CDR3 reads CASSSSSGGPFF. CDR3 DNA: TGTGCCAGCAGCTCCAGTTCAGGGGGACCGTTCTTC.

The rearrangement uses TRBV6-4 and TRBJ2-2, with no clear D. Germline loops: CDR1 MRHNA, CDR2 SNTAGT. Trimming stripped 3 bases from V and 6 bases from J, with 11 bases between. The CDR3 runs 14 residues. The CDR3 bases are TGTGCCAGCAGTGATAACCCACAAGCCGGGGAGCTGTTTTTT. This codes for CASSDNPQAGELFF.

This clone appeared a single time. This chain connects TRBV15 to TRBJ2-6; a weak D match, TRBD2 (6 bases). The germline CDR1 and CDR2 sequences are LNHNV and YYDKDF (reference sequence). V was clipped by 3 bases and J by 2 bases, with 14 bases between them. CDR3 length: 17 residues. The CDR3 sequence is CATSSRGPGAGANVLTF. DNA for the CDR3: TGTGCCACCAGCAGTCGAGGTCCGGGGGCTGGGGCCAACGTCCTGACTTTC. Complete variable domain (other parts from reference TRBV15 and TRBJ2-6): DAMVIQNPRYQVTQFGKPVTLSCSQTLNHNVMYWYQQKSSQAPKLLFHYYDKDFNNEADTPDNFQSRRPNTSFCFLDIRSPGLGDTAMYLCATSSRGPGAGANVLTFGAGSRLTVL.

The V call is TRBV11-2, the J call TRBJ2-7; D gene ambiguous. The V and J ends lost 3 bases and 7 bases respectively, with 13 bases between them. CDR1 is SGHAT, CDR2 FQNNGV, per germline. CDR3 length equals 13 residues. CDR3 DNA: TGTGCCAGCAGCTTCAGGCCACCCTTGGAGCAGTACTTC. Protein product: CASSFRPPLEQYF.

As DNA, the CDR3 is TGCAGCGTTGTTAGGGGGACAGCAGACAATGAGCAGTTCTTC. Translating gives CSVVRGTADNEQFF. The chain has TRBV29-1 and TRBJ2-1, with 7 bases matching TRBD1. The V segment lost 4 bases and the J segment 5 bases; nucleotides outside the gene matches: 8. CDR1 SQVTM and CDR2 ANQGSEA come from the germline V gene. This CDR3 comprises 14 residues.